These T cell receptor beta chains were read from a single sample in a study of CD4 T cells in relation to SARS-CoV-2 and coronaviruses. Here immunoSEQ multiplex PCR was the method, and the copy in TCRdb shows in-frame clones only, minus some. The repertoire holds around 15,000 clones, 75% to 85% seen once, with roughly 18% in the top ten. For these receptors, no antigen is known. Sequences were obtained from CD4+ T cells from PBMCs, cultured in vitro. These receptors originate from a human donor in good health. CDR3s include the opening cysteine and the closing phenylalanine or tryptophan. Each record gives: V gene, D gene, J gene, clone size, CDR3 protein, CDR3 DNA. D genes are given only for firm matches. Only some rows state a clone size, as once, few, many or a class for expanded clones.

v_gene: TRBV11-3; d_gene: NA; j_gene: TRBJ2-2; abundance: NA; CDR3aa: CASSLESIGGTTGELFF; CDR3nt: TGTGCCAGCAGCCTCGAGAGTATAGGCGGGACCACCGGGGAGCTGTTTTTT
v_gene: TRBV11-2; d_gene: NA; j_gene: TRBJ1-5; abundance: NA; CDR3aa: CASSLEGTGGQPQHF; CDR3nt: TGTGCCAGCAGCTTAGAGGGGACGGGGGGCCAGCCCCAGCATTTT
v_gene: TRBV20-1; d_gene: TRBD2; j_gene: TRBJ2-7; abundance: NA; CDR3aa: CSASIPGLKRYEQYF; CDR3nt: TGCAGTGCTAGTATCCCGGGACTAAAGCGCTACGAGCAGTACTTC
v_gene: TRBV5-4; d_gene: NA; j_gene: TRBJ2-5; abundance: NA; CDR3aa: CASSSRQQNKETQYF; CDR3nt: TGTGCCAGCAGCTCCCGACAGCAGAACAAAGAGACCCAGTACTTC
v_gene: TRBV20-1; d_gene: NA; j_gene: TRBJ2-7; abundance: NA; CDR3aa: CSADGLDEQYF; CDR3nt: TGCAGTGCTGACGGCTTGGACGAGCAGTACTTC
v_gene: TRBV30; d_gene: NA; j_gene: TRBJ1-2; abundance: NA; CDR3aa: CAWSTPGTRQGYGYTF; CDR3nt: TGTGCCTGGAGTACCCCCGGGACACGGCAGGGCTATGGCTACACCTTC
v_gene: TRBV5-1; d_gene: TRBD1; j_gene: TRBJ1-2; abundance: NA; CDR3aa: CASSFARRTGGAFGGYTF; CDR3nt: TGCGCCAGCAGCTTCGCCAGGCGGACAGGGGGCGCTTTTGGTGGCTACACCTTC
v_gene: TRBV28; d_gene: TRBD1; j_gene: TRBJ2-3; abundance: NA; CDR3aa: CASSKTWGQGDTDTQYF; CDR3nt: TGTGCCAGCAGCAAGACTTGGGGACAGGGGGACACAGATACGCAGTATTTT
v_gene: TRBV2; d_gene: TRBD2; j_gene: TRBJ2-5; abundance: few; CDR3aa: CASSGGTSGRRETQYF; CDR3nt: TGTGCCAGCAGTGGTGGGACTAGCGGGAGGCGGGAGACCCAGTACTTC
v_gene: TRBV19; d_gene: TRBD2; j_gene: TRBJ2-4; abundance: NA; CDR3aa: CASSIVGLAGGLAKNIQYF; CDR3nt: TGTGCCAGTAGTATAGTAGGACTAGCGGGAGGTCTGGCCAAAAACATTCAGTACTTC
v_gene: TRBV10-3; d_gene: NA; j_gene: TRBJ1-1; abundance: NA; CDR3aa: CAISESEARNTEAFF; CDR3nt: TGTGCCATCAGTGAGTCGGAGGCCCGGAACACTGAAGCTTTCTTT
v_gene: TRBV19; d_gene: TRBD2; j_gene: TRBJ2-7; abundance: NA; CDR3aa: CASSSFHLAGTYEQYF; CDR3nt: TGTGCCAGTAGTTCCTTTCACCTAGCGGGTACCTACGAGCAGTACTTC
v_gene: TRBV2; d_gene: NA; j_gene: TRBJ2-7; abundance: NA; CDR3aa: CASTGDTYEQYF; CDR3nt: TGTGCCAGCACTGGGGACACCTACGAGCAGTACTTC
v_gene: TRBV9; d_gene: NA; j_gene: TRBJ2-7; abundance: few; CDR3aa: CASSGDPGTRLYEQYF; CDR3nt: TGTGCCAGCAGTGGGGATCCCGGGACTCGGCTCTACGAGCAGTACTTC
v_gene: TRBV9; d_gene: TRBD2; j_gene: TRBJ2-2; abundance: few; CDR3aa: CASRHNGRTSGRSDTGELFF; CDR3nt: TGTGCCAGCAGACATAATGGGAGGACTAGCGGGAGGTCGGACACCGGGGAGCTGTTTTTT
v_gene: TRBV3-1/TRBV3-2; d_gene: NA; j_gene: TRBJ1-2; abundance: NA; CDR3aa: CASSQDLDSYGYTF; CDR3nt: TGTGCCAGCAGCCAAGATTTAGACAGCTATGGCTACACCTTC
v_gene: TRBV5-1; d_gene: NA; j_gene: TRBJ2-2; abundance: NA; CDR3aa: CASSLPSTGELFF; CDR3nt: TGCGCCAGCAGCTTGCCGAGCACCGGGGAGCTGTTTTTT
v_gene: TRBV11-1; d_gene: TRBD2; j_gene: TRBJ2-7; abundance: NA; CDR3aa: CASSLLASGSYEQYF; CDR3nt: TGTGCCAGCAGCCTCCTGGCTAGCGGGAGTTACGAGCAGTACTTC
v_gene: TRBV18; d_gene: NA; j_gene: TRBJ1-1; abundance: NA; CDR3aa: CASSPFGIGGRRITEAFF; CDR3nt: TGTGCCAGCTCACCATTTGGGATTGGGGGTCGGAGAATCACTGAAGCTTTCTTT
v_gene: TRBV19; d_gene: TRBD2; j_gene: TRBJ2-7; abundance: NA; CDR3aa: CASSIGSGSSYEQYF; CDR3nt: TGTGCCAGTAGTATAGGAAGCGGGAGTTCCTACGAGCAGTACTTC
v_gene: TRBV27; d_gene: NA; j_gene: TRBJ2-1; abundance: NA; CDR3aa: CASSPRGSGSYNEQFF; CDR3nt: TGTGCCAGCAGTCCCCGGGGGAGCGGCTCCTACAATGAGCAGTTCTTC
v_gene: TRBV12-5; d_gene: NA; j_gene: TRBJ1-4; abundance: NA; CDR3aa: CASGPSANSREKLFF; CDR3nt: TGTGCTAGTGGACCGAGCGCAAATTCAAGGGAAAAACTGTTTTTT
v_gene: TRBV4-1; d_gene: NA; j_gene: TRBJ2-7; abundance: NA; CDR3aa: CASSQVSGSYEQYF; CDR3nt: TGCGCCAGCAGCCAAGTTTCGGGGTCCTACGAGCAGTACTTC
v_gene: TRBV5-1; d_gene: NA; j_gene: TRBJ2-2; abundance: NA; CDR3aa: CASSEILGSGELFF; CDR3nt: TGCGCCAGCAGCGAGATTCTAGGTTCCGGGGAGCTGTTTTTT
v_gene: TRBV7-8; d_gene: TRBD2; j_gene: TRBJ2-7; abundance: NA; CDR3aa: CASSVGLAAYEQYF; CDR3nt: TGTGCCAGCAGCGTGGGACTAGCTGCCTATGAGCAGTACTTC
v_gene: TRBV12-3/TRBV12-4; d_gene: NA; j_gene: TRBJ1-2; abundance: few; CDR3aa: CASSQDNYGYTF; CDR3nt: TGTGCCAGCAGTCAGGACAACTATGGCTACACCTTC
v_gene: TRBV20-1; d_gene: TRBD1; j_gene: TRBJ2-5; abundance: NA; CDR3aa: CSASVPWGRGQETQYF; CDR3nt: TGCAGTGCTAGTGTTCCGTGGGGCAGGGGGCAAGAGACCCAGTACTTC
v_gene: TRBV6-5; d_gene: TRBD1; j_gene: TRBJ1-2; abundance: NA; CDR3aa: CASSYSITGGGYGYTF; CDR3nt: TGTGCCAGCAGTTACTCGATTACAGGGGGCGGGTATGGCTACACCTTC
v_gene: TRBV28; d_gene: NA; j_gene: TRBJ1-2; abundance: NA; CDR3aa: CASSAHSAGRNNGYTF; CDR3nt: TGTGCCAGCAGTGCACACTCCGCGGGACGGAATAATGGCTACACCTTC
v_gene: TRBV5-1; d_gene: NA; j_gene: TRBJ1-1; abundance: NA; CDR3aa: CASSFEGGTEAFF; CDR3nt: TGCGCCAGCAGCTTTGAGGGAGGCACTGAAGCTTTCTTT
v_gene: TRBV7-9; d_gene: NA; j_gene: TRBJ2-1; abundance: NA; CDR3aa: CASSQNIDLDEQFF; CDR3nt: TGTGCCAGCAGCCAAAATATAGACCTCGATGAGCAGTTCTTC
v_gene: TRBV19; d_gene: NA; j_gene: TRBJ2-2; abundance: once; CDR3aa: CATPGYLAVTGELFF; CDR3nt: TGTGCCACCCCAGGGTACTTAGCGGTCACCGGGGAGCTGTTTTTT
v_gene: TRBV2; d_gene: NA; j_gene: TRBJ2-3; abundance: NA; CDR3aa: CASTAGTSTDTQYF; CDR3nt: TGTGCCAGCACAGCCGGGACTAGCACAGATACGCAGTATTTT
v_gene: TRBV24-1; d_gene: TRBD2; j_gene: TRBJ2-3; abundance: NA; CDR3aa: CATSGLAGDTQYF; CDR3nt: TGTGCCACCAGTGGTCTAGCGGGAGATACGCAGTATTTT
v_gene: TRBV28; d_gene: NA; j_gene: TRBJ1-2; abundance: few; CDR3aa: CASSLANYGYTF; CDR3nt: TGTGCCAGCAGTTTAGCTAACTATGGCTACACCTTC
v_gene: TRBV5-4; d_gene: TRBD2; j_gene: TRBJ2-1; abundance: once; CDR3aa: CASSRLAVPNEQFF; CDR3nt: TGTGCCAGCTCGCGCCTAGCGGTTCCCAATGAGCAGTTCTTC
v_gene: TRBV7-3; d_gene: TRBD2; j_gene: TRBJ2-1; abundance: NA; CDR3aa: CASSLTVSASGLQEQFF; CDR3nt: TGTGCCAGCAGCTTAACAGTTTCGGCTAGCGGGCTTCAGGAGCAGTTCTTC
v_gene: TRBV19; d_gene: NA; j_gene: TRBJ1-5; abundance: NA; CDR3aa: CASRAGWGNQPQHF; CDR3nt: TGTGCCAGTAGGGCAGGGTGGGGCAATCAGCCCCAGCATTTT
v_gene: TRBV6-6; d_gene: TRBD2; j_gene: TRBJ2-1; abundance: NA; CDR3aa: CASSPGLAGGEQFF; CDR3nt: TGTGCCAGCAGCCCCGGACTAGCGGGAGGGGAGCAGTTCTTC
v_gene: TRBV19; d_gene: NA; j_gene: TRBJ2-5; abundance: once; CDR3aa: CATRFRDPGETQYF; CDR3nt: TGTGCCACCAGATTCCGGGACCCTGGGGAGACCCAGTACTTC